The 8 T cell receptor beta chains in this list originate from one sample, sequenced in a study of PD-1 blockade in classical Hodgkin lymphoma. TCRdb's copy holds only in-frame clones and misses some; the assay was immunoSEQ multiplex PCR. The sample carries some 35,000 clones, around 90% recorded once. Following autologous stem cell transplantation, relapse occurred in every patient, and exposure to brentuximab vedotin varied. CD4+ T cells were purified from thawed PBMCs by negative selection. This sample comprised CD4+ T cells from blood, obtained at baseline. The source of these receptors is a human donor with classical Hodgkin lymphoma.

The chain uses TRBV7-3 and TRBJ2-7; 8 bases line up with TRBD2. J was trimmed by 0 bases and V by 1 base; bases with no gene match: 5. The CDR3 has 16 residues. CDR1 is SGHTA, CDR2 FQGTGA, per germline. Here the CDR3 DNA reads TGTGCCAGCAGCTTAAGATCGGGAGGGCCCTCCTACGAGCAGTACTTC. Encoded protein: CASSLRSGGPSYEQYF.

The chain carries TRBV30 and TRBJ2-5; D gene uncertain. From germline, CDR1 is GTSNPN and CDR2 SVGIG (reference sequence). V lost 0 bases and J lost 0, with 11 bases in between. The CDR3 loop spans 15 amino acids. The CDR3 spells CAWSVGTQYQETQYF. The CDR3 coding sequence is TGTGCCTGGAGTGTCGGCACCCAGTACCAAGAGACCCAGTACTTC.

The rearrangement links TRBV9 to TRBJ2-7, with 7 bases identical to TRBD2. CDR1 and CDR2 (germline): SGDLS, YYNGEE. The CDR3 is made up of 14 amino acids. V shed 5 bases and J 3 bases; nucleotides not matched to a gene: 8. The CDR3 bases are TGTGCCAGCAGTCCAATGACTAGCCGCTACGAGCAGTACTTC. Its translation: CASSPMTSRYEQYF.

V and J are TRBV27 and TRBJ1-2, with TRBD1 matching 8 bases. J was trimmed by 6 bases and V by 6 bases; bases with no gene match: 9. Germline V gene sequence: CDR1 MNHEY, CDR2 SMNVEV (reference sequence). The CDR3 runs 14 residues. The CDR3 is CASRGGSGGNGYTF. The CDR3 bases are TGTGCCAGCAGGGGGGGGTCAGGGGGCAATGGCTACACCTTC.

The chain employs TRBV9 and TRBJ2-3, with 9 bases that match TRBD1. CDR1 is SGDLS and CDR2 is YYNGEE in the germline V gene. Trimming at V came to 0 bases and at J to 3 bases, leaving 5 bases not matched to a gene. This CDR3 region has 16 residues. The CDR3 nucleotides are TGTGCCAGCAGCGTAGCGGGACAGGGTTGGACAGATACGCAGTATTTT. This gives the protein CASSVAGQGWTDTQYF.

The chain recombines TRBV11-2 with TRBJ2-1; 9 positions agree with TRBD2. J gave up 9 bases and V 10 bases, and 16 bases lay outside the gene matches. The CDR3 has 15 amino acids. Germline CDR1 is SGHAT and CDR2 is FQNNGV. The CDR3 coding sequence is TGTGCCACCCTAACGGGAGTAGCGGGAGCGGGTGAGCAGTTCTTC. Its translation is CATLTGVAGAGEQFF.

This clone was found once. The chain carries TRBV11-2 and TRBJ1-2; D possibly corresponds to TRBD1 (6 bases). Germline V gives CDR1 SGHAT, CDR2 FQNNGV. The CDR3 is made up of 15 amino acids. Trimming removed 4 bases from V and 8 bases from J, with 20 bases in between. The CDR3 is CASSSRLDSARGYTF. The CDR3 coding sequence is TGTGCCAGCAGCTCGAGGCTGGACAGTGCTAGGGGCTACACCTTC.

The rearrangement links TRBV5-6 to TRBJ2-5; D perhaps matches TRBD1 (5 bases). The V and J ends lost 2 bases and 5 bases respectively, with 19 bases between them. From germline, CDR1 is SGHDT and CDR2 YYEEEE. CDR3 length equals 16 residues. CDR3 bases: TGTGCCAGCAGCTTTCCGAAAGGGGAAGTATTCGAGACCCAGTACTTC. The encoded protein is CASSFPKGEVFETQYF. Looking up the rest from reference TRBV5-6 and TRBJ2-5 gives the full variable domain: DAGVTQSPTHLIKTRGQQVTLRCSPKSGHDTVSWYQQALGQGPQFIFQYYEEEERQRGNFPDRFSGHQFPNYSSELNVNALLLGDSALYLCASSFPKGEVFETQYFGPGTRLLVL.